One sample yielded the 24 T cell receptor beta chains listed below, sequenced in a study of T-cell reconstitution after alpha-beta-depleted transplantation in children. TCRbeta library construction was performed incorporating unique molecular identifiers. MiXCR, applied by TCRdb to the PCR reads, yields one record per CDR3 protein. The sample records about 600,000 distinct CDR3 sequences, approximately 12% being singletons. The source was PBMCs, mostly from graft donor cells, collected 360 days after TCRalphabeta/CD19-depleted stem cell transplant. These receptor sequences come from a male patient under 18 who had a stem cell transplant for acute myeloid leukemia, so the T cells may come from the graft donor.

V gene TRBV28 combines with J gene TRBJ2-2, with 11 nucleotides matching TRBD2. CDR1 and CDR2 (germline): MDHEN, SYDVKM. After removal of 6 bases from V and 7 bases from J, the junction contained 10 bases not matched to a gene. The CDR3 has 16 residues. The CDR3, as DNA: TGTGCCAGCAGCATTCTAGCGGGAGGACGTGTCGGGGAGCTGTTTTTT. Protein sequence: CASSILAGGRVGELFF. The variable domain in full, completed from reference TRBV28 and TRBJ2-2, reads DVKVTQSSRYLVKRTGEKVFLECVQDMDHENMFWYRQDPGLGLRLIYFSYDVKMKEKGDIPEGYSVSREKKERFSLILESASTNQTSMYLCASSILAGGRVGELFFGEGSRLTVL.

This clonotype occurred a few times. The genes are TRBV20-1 and TRBJ2-6; tentative D call: TRBD2 (5 bases). There are 16 residues in the CDR3. Germline V gives CDR1 DFQATT, CDR2 SNEGSKA (reference sequence). V lost 4 bases and J 0 bases, leaving 13 bases between the germline ends. CDR3: CSAIVGLTSGANVLTF. The CDR3 DNA is TGCAGTGCTATTGTCGGACTGACCTCTGGGGCCAACGTCCTGACTTTC.

This clonotype was picked up a small number of times. V and J are TRBV7-6 and TRBJ1-6; D call uncertain. The CDR3 runs to 14 residues. Per the germline V gene, CDR1 is SGHVS and CDR2 is FNYEAQ. V was pared by 1 base and J by 7 bases, with 8 bases between. The CDR3 region has the DNA TGTGCCAGCAGCTTAGAAGGGATCAATTCACCCCTCCACTTT. Protein sequence: CASSLEGINSPLHF.

The chain carries TRBV21-1 and TRBJ2-7. TRBV21-1 is marked as a pseudogene. CDR3 size: 9 residues. The CDR3 protein is CPIPYEQYV. In DNA form, the CDR3 reads TGTCCCATTCCCTACGAGCAGTACGTC.

Only a few counts were recorded for this clonotype. This rearrangement joins TRBV7-8 to TRBJ2-7; D is ambiguous. The germline gives CDR1 SGHVS, CDR2 FQNEAQ. The CDR3 consists of 13 residues. V was cut by 5 bases and J by 3 bases, with 11 bases left in between. CDR3 bases: TGTGCCAGCAGCCCTATTGGGGACTACGAGCAGTACTTC. It is translated as CASSPIGDYEQYF. Based on the CDR3 plus reference TRBV7-8 and TRBJ2-7, the full variable domain is GAGVSQSPRYKVAKRGQDVALRCDPISGHVSLFWYQQALGQGPEFLTYFQNEAQLDKSGLPSDRFFAERPEGSVSTLKIQRTQQEDSAVYLCASSPIGDYEQYFGPGTRLTVT.

The chain couples TRBV10-3 to TRBJ2-1; 10 bases are shared with TRBD1. V was clipped by 3 bases and J by 0 bases; unmatched bases: 2. This CDR3 spans 16 amino acids. CDR1 ENHRY and CDR2 SYGVKD come from the germline V gene. The CDR3 sequence is CAISERTGGSYNEQFF. The CDR3 DNA is TGTGCCATCAGTGAACGGACAGGGGGCTCCTACAATGAGCAGTTCTTC.

The sample holds many counts of this clonotype. The V and J genes are TRBV14 and TRBJ2-1; D unclear. This CDR3 region has 14 residues. V lost 0 bases to trimming and J lost 9 bases, with 12 bases between them. Germline CDR1 SGHDN, CDR2 FVKESK. CDR3: CASSQDWALGEQFF. The DNA of the CDR3 is TGTGCCAGCAGCCAAGATTGGGCCTTAGGTGAGCAGTTCTTC. Based on the CDR3 plus reference TRBV14 and TRBJ2-1, the full variable domain is EAGVTQFPSHSVIEKGQTVTLRCDPISGHDNLYWYRRVMGKEIKFLLHFVKESKQDESGMPNNRFLAERTGGTYSTLKVQPAELEDSGVYFCASSQDWALGEQFFGPGTRLTVL.

V is TRBV7-6 and J is TRBJ2-7; the D gene is possibly TRBD2 (7 bases). The CDR3 is 18 residues long. In germline, CDR1 is SGHVS, CDR2 FNYEAQ. The ends were cut back, 1 base at V and 1 base at J, with 20 bases in the middle. This CDR3 reads CASSLVRGGRAASYEQYF. CDR3 DNA sequence: TGTGCCAGCAGCTTAGTTAGGGGGGGGCGGGCTGCATCCTACGAGCAGTACTTC.

This clonotype was recorded a few times. The rearrangement joins TRBV6-2 or TRBV6-3 to TRBJ2-7; 9 nucleotides match TRBD1. Trimming cost V 2 bases and J 5 bases; bases outside gene matches: 16. There are 18 residues in the CDR3. Germline V gives CDR1 MNHEY, CDR2 SVGEGT. CDR3 loop: CASSYPALGTGFRNEQYF. The CDR3 coding sequence is TGTGCCAGCAGTTACCCCGCCTTGGGGACAGGGTTTCGGAACGAGCAGTACTTC.

J is TRBJ1-1 and V is TRBV4-3; D is perhaps TRBD1 (5 bases). V lost 6 bases to trimming and J lost 4 bases, with 9 bases between them. The germline gives CDR1 LGHNA, CDR2 YSLEER. This CDR3 has 12 residues. The DNA of the CDR3 is TGCGCCAGCAGACAGCAGGGCACTGAAGCTTTCTTT. This gives the protein CASRQQGTEAFF.

This clonotype has a handful of counts. The chain has TRBV14 and TRBJ2-5; D may be TRBD1 or TRBD2 (5 bases each). V shed 1 base and J shed 5 bases, with 11 bases lying between them. This CDR3 comprises 14 residues. From germline, CDR1 is SGHDN and CDR2 FVKESK. CDR3 nucleotides: TGTGCCAGCAGCCAAGGAGGGGCGTGGGAGACCCAGTACTTC. It specifies CASSQGGAWETQYF.

The rearrangement uses TRBV27 and TRBJ2-5, with unresolved D. V lost 1 base and J lost 0, with 15 bases in between. There are 17 residues in the CDR3. Germline CDR1 MNHEY, CDR2 SMNVEV (reference sequence). The CDR3 loop reads CASSLLYPGRYQETQYF. CDR3 nucleotide sequence: TGTGCCAGCAGTTTATTATACCCCGGGCGGTACCAAGAGACCCAGTACTTC.

There are a few counts of this clonotype. This chain links TRBV7-9 with TRBJ1-2, with D unclear. CDR1 and CDR2 (germline): SEHNR, FQNEAQ (reference sequence). Between the trimmed V and J ends, which lost 3 bases and 1 base, there was a span of 12 bases. The CDR3 is 15 amino acids. In nucleotides, the CDR3 is TGTGCCAGCAGCTTGGGCAGGCCCCTTAACTATGGCTACACCTTC. Translated: CASSLGRPLNYGYTF. The variable domain in full, with the rest retrieved from reference TRBV7-9 and TRBJ1-2, is DTGVSQNPRHKITKRGQNVTFRCDPISEHNRLYWYRQTLGQGPEFLTYFQNEAQLEKSRLLSDRFSAERPKGSFSTLEIQRTEQGDSAMYLCASSLGRPLNYGYTFGSGTRLTVV.

This clonotype was seen a handful of times. V and J are TRBV20-1 and TRBJ2-5; 7 positions match TRBD2. CDR3 size: 15 residues. With V trimmed by 5 bases and J by 5 bases, 14 bases remained unmatched. Looked up from germline, CDR1 is DFQATT and CDR2 is SNEGSKA (reference sequence). The CDR3 here is CSASPLAAIGETQYF. The CDR3 nucleotides are TGCAGTGCTTCCCCTCTAGCGGCCATAGGGGAGACCCAGTACTTC.

Ten or more counts support this clonotype. This sequence joins TRBV7-9 and TRBJ2-3; D not resolved. The V gene's germline CDR1 is SEHNR and CDR2 FQNEAQ (reference sequence). Trimming cost V 1 base and J 8 bases, with 16 bases left between them. This CDR3 has 15 amino acids. The CDR3 sequence: CASSLGSGPNPTQYF. CDR3 bases: TGTGCCAGCAGCTTAGGGTCCGGCCCTAATCCTACGCAGTATTTT.

J is TRBJ2-7 and V is TRBV20-1, with 8 bases lining up with TRBD2. Germline values: CDR1 DFQATT, CDR2 SNEGSKA (reference sequence). V lost 5 bases and J lost 0; bases outside the gene matches: 9. This CDR3 has 15 amino acids. CDR3 residues: CSASSSGSHSYEQYF. The CDR3 bases are TGCAGTGCTTCCTCTAGCGGGTCTCACTCCTACGAGCAGTACTTC.

The gene calls are TRBV7-9 and TRBJ2-2; 8 bases map to TRBD2. The CDR3 is made up of 14 amino acids. V lost 4 bases and J lost 4; bases outside the gene matches: 2. Germline V gene sequence: CDR1 SEHNR, CDR2 FQNEAQ (reference sequence). Here the CDR3 DNA reads TGTGCCAGCAGCTCGACTAGCGCCACCGGGGAGCTGTTTTTT. Residues: CASSSTSATGELFF.

This clonotype was counted a few times. The V gene is TRBV7-8, the J gene TRBJ2-1; D ambiguous. Germline V lookup: CDR1 SGHVS, CDR2 FQNEAQ. Trimming pared 3 bases from V and 7 bases from J, leaving 16 bases between. The CDR3 consists of 15 residues. CDR3 bases: TGTGCCAGCAGCTTTTCGGAATCCGCTGGGAATGAGCAGTTCTTC. Amino acid sequence: CASSFSESAGNEQFF.

As concerns this clonotype: The junction differs from germline at one of its ends, possibly a read error. V gene TRBV11-2 combines with J gene TRBJ2-4, with 9 bases matching TRBD1. The germline gives CDR1 SGHAT, CDR2 FQNNGV. This CDR3 has 18 residues. CDR3 region: CASSQGRQGGLTKKIQYF. CDR3 DNA: TGTGCCAGCAGCCAAGGGAGACAGGGGGGTTTGACCAAAAAAATTCAGTACTTC. The full variable domain, completed using reference TRBV11-2 and TRBJ2-4, is EAGVAQSPRYKIIEKRQSVAFWCNPISGHATLYWYQQILGQGPKLLIQFQNNGVVDDSQLPKDRFSAERLKGVDSTLKIQPAKLEDSAVYLCASSQGRQGGLTKKIQYFGAGTRLSVL.

The V and J genes are TRBV30 and TRBJ1-5, with a tentative D call TRBD1 (5 bases). The CDR3 covers 14 residues. Deletions cut 2 bases from V and 3 bases from J, with 11 bases between. CDR1 is GTSNPN, CDR2 SVGIG, per germline (reference sequence). The CDR3 coding sequence is TGTGCCTGGAGTCCGGGGGTCCCCAATCAGCCCCAGCATTTT. This sequence encodes CAWSPGVPNQPQHF. Together with reference TRBV30 and TRBJ1-5, the CDR3 gives the full variable domain: SQTIHQWPATLVQPVGSPLSLECTVEGTSNPNLYWYRQAAGRGLQLLFYSVGIGQISSEVPQNLSASRPQDRQFILSSKKLLLSDSGFYLCAWSPGVPNQPQHFGDGTRLSIL.

This clonotype was recorded a few times. The chain joins TRBV7-6 to TRBJ2-5, with 8 positions matching TRBD2. Per the germline V gene, CDR1 is SGHVS and CDR2 is FNYEAQ. V gave up 5 bases and J gave up 2 bases; unmatched junction bases: 10. The CDR3 loop spans 16 amino acids. CDR3 sequence reads: CASSPRRASGQETQYF. The CDR3 region has the DNA TGTGCCAGCAGCCCCCGTAGGGCTAGCGGGCAAGAGACCCAGTACTTC.

The chain couples TRBV20-1 to TRBJ2-7, with TRBD2 identical over 10 bases. Germline lookup yields CDR1 DFQATT and CDR2 SNEGSKA (reference sequence). This CDR3 contains 13 residues. Germline trimming cut 3 bases from V and 6 bases from J; bases unmatched to any gene: 5. The CDR3 spells CSARGSGRAEQYF. CDR3 bases: TGCAGTGCTAGGGGAAGCGGGAGGGCCGAGCAGTACTTC.

This clonotype was seen more than once but under ten times. The chain has TRBV5-6 and TRBJ2-4; D not resolved. V was clipped by 1 base and J by 7 bases, with 9 bases between them. The CDR3 length is 13 residues. The germline gives CDR1 SGHDT, CDR2 YYEEEE. For the CDR3, the DNA is TGTGCCAGCAGCTTGAGGCCAGTGAACATTCAGTACTTC. It encodes CASSLRPVNIQYF.

This clonotype has only a few counts. This chain links TRBV20-1 with TRBJ2-5, with D uncertain. The V end lost 3 bases, the J end lost 4 bases, and 21 bases lay between the germline ends. Germline V CDR1 and CDR2: DFQATT, SNEGSKA (reference sequence). This CDR3 contains 16 residues. The chain's CDR3 is CSASLTIDSRGETQYF. The CDR3 nucleotides are TGCAGTGCTAGTTTAACGATAGACTCGCGAGGAGAGACCCAGTACTTC.